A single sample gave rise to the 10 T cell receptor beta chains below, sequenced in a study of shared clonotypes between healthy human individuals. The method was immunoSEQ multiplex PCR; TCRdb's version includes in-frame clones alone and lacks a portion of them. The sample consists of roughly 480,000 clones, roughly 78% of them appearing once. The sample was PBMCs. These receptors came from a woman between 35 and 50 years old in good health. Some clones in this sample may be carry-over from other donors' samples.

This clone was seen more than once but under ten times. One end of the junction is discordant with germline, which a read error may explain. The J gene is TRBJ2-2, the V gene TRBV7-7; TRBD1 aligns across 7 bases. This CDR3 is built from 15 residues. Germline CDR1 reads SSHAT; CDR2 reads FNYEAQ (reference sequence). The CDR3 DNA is TGTGCTAGCAGCTTAGGACAGGTGAACACCGGGGAGCTGTTTTTT. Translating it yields CASSLGQVNTGELFF. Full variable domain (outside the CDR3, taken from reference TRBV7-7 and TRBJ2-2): GAGVSQSPRYKVTKRGQDVTLRCDPISSHATLYWYQQALGQGPEFLTYFNYEAQPDKSGLPSDRFSAERPEGSISTLTIQRTEQRDSAMYRCASSLGQVNTGELFFGEGSRLTVL.

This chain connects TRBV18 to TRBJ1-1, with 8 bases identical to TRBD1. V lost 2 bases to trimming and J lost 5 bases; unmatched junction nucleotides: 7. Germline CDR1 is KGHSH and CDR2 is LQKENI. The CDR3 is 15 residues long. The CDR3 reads CASSPRTGLFTEAFF. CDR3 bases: TGTGCCAGCTCACCAAGGACAGGGTTGTTTACTGAAGCTTTCTTT.

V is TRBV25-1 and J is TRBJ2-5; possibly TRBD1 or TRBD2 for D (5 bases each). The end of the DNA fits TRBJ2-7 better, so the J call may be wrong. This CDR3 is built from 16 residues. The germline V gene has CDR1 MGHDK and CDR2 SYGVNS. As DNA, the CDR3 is TGTGCCAGCAGTGAAGAAGGGGCTAGCAGAACCTACGAGCAGTACTTC. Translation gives CASSEEGASRTYEQYF.

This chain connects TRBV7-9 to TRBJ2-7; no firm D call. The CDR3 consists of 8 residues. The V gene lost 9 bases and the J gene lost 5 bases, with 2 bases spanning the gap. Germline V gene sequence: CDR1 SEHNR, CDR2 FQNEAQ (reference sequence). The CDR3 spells CARNEQYF. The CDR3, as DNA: TGTGCCAGGAACGAGCAGTACTTC.

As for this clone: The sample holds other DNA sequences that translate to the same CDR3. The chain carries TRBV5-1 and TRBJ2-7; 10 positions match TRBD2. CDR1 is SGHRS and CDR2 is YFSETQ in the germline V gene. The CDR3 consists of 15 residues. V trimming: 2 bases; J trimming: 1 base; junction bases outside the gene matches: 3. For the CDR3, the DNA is TGCGCCAGCAGCTTACAGACTAGCGGGTCCTACGAGCAGTACTTC. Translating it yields CASSLQTSGSYEQYF.

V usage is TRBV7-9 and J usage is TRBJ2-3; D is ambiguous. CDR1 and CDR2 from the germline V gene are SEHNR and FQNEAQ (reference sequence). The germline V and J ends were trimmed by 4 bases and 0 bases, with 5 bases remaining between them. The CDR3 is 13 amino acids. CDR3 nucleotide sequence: TGTGCCAGCAGCTCAACGAGCACAGATACGCAGTATTTT. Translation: CASSSTSTDTQYF.

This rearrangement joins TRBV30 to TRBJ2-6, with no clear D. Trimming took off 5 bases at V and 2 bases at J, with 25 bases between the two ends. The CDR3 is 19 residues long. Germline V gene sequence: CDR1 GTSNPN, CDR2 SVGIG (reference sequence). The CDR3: CAWAEEGEALWAGANVLTF. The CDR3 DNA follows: TGTGCCTGGGCAGAAGAAGGAGAAGCCCTCTGGGCTGGGGCCAACGTCCTGACTTTC.

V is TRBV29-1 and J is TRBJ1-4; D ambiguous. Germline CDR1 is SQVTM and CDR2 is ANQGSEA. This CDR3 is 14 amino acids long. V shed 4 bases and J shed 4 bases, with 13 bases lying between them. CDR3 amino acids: CSVGEEPYNEKLFF. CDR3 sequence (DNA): TGCAGCGTTGGTGAGGAGCCATATAATGAAAAACTGTTTTTT.

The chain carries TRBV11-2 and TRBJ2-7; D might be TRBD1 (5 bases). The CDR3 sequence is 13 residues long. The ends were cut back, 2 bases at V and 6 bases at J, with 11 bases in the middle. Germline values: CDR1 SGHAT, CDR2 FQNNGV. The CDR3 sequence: CASSLRGRTEQYF. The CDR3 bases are TGTGCCAGCAGCTTAAGGGGCAGGACCGAGCAGTACTTC.

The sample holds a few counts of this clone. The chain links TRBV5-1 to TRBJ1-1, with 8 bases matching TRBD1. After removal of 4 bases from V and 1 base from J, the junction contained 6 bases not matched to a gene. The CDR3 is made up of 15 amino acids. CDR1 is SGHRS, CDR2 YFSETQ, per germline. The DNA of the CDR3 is TGCGCCAGCAGCCCCGGACAGGGTCGGAACACTGAAGCTTTCTTT. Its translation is CASSPGQGRNTEAFF. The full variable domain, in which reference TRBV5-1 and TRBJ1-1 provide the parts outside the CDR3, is KAGVTQTPRYLIKTRGQQVTLSCSPISGHRSVSWYQQTPGQGLQFLFEYFSETQRNKGNFPGRFSGRQFSNSRSEMNVSTLELGDSALYLCASSPGQGRNTEAFFGQGTRLTVV.